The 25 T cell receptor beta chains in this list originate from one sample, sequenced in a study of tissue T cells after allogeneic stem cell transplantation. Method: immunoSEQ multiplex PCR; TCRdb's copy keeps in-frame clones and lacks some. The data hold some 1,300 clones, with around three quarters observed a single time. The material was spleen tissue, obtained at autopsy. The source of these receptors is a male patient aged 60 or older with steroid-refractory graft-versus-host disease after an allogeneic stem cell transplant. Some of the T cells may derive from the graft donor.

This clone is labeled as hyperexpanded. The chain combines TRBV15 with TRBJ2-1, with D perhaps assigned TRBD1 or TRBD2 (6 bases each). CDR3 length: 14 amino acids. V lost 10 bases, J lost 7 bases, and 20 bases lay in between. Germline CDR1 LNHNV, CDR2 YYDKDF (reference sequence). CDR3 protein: CASSEGGTGNEQFF. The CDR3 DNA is TGTGCCAGCTCGGAAGGGGGGACTGGTAATGAGCAGTTCTTC. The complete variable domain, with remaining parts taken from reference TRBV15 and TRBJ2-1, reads DAMVIQNPRYQVTQFGKPVTLSCSQTLNHNVMYWYQQKSSQAPKLLFHYYDKDFNNEADTPDNFQSRRPNTSFCFLDIRSPGLGDTAMYLCASSEGGTGNEQFFGPGTRLTVL.

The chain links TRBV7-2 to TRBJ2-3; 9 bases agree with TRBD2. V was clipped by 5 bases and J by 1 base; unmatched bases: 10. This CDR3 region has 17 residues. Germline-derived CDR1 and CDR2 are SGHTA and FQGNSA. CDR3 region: CASSLTSRLAGTDTQYF. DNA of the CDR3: TGTGCCAGCAGCCTTACATCCAGACTAGCGGGCACAGATACGCAGTATTTT.

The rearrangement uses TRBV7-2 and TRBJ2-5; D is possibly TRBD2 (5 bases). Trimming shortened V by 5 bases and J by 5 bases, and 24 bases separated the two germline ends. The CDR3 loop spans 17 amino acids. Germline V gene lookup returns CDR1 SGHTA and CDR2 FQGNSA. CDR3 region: CASSALALAHFRETQYF. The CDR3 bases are TGTGCCAGCAGCGCCCTCGCCCTAGCCCACTTTAGGGAGACCCAGTACTTC.

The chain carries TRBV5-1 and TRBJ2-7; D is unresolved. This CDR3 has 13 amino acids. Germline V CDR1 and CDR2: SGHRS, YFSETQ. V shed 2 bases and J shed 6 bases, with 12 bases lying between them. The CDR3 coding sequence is TGCGCCAGCAGCTTTCAGGACGCTAGCGAGCAGTACTTC. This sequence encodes CASSFQDASEQYF.

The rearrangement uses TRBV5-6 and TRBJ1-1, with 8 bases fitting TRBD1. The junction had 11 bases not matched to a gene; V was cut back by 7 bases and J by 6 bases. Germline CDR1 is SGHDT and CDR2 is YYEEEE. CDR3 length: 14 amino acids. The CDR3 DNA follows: TGTGCCAGCGGACCCAGGGGGCCTTACGCTGAAGCTTTCTTT. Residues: CASGPRGPYAEAFF.

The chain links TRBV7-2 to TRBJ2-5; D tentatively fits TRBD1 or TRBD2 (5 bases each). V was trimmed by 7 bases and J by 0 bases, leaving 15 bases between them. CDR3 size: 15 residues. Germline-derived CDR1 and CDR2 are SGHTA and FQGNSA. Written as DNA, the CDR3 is TGTGCCAGCAAATCCACGGGGCAGTACCAAGAGACCCAGTACTTC. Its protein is CASKSTGQYQETQYF.

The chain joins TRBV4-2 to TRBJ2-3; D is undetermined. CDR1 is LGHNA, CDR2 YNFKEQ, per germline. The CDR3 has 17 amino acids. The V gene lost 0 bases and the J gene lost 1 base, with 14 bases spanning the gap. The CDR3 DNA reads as TGTGCCAGCAGCCAAGATAGTCCGCAGGCCGGCACAGATACGCAGTATTTT. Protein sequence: CASSQDSPQAGTDTQYF.

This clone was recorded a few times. The CDR3 bases are TGTGCCAGCAGCCCGGGACGGGGGAACACTGAAGCTTTCTTT. It specifies CASSPGRGNTEAFF. The chain uses TRBV11-2 and TRBJ1-1; D possibly corresponds to TRBD1 (5 bases). This CDR3 comprises 14 residues. Trimming cost V 5 bases and J 1 base, with 11 bases left between them. CDR1 is SGHAT, CDR2 FQNNGV, per germline.

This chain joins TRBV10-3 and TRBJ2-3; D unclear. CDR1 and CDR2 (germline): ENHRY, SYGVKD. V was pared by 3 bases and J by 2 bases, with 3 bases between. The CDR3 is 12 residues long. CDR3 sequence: CAISEDTDTQYF. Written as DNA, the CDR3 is TGTGCCATCAGTGAAGACACAGATACGCAGTATTTT.

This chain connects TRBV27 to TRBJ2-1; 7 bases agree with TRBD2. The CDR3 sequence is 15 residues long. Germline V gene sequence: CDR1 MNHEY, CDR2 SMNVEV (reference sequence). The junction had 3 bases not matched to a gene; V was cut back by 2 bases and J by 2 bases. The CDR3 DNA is TGTGCCAGCAGTTTAGCGGCGGGGGCCTACAATGAGCAGTTCTTC. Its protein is CASSLAAGAYNEQFF.

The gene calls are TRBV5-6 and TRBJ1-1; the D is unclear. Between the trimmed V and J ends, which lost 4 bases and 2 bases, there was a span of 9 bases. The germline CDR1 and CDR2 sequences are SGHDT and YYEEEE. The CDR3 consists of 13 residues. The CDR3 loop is CASSDAANTEAFF. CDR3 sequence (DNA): TGTGCCAGCAGCGATGCCGCAAACACTGAAGCTTTCTTT.

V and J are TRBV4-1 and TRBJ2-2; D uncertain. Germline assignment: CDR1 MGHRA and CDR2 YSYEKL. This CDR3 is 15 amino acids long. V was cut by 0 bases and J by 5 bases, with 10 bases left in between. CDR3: CASSQEDGETGELFF. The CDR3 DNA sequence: TGCGCCAGCAGCCAAGAGGACGGTGAAACCGGGGAGCTGTTTTTT.

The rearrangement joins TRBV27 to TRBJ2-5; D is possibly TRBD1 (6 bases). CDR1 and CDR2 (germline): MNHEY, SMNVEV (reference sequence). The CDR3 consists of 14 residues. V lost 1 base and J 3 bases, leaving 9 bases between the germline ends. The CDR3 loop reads CASSLFAGEETQYF. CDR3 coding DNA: TGTGCCAGCAGTTTATTCGCAGGGGAAGAGACCCAGTACTTC.

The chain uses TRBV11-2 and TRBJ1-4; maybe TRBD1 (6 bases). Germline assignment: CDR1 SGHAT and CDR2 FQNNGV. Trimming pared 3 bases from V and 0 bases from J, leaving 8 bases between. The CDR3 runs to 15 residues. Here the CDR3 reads CASSFEGATNEKLFF. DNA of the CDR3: TGTGCCAGCAGCTTCGAGGGGGCAACTAATGAAAAACTGTTTTTT.

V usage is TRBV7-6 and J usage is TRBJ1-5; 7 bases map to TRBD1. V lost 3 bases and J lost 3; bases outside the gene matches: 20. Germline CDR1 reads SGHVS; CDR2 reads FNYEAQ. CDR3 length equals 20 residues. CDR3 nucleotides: TGTGCCAGCAGCTTTAATCCTGACGAAGAAGCAGGGGGGTTCAATCAGCCCCAGCATTTT. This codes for CASSFNPDEEAGGFNQPQHF.

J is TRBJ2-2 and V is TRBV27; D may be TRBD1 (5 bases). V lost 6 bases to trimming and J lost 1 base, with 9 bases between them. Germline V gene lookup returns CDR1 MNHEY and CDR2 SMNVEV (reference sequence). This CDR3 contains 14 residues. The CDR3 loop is CASRGPRNTGELFF. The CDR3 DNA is TGTGCCAGCAGGGGGCCGCGGAACACCGGGGAGCTGTTTTTT.

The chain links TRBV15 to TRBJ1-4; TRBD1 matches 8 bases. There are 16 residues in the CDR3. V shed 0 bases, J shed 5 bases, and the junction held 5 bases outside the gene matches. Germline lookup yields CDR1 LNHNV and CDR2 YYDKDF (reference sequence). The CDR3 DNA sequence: TGTGCCACCAGCAGAGAACAGGGGGTGGGAAATGAAAAACTGTTTTTT. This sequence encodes CATSREQGVGNEKLFF.

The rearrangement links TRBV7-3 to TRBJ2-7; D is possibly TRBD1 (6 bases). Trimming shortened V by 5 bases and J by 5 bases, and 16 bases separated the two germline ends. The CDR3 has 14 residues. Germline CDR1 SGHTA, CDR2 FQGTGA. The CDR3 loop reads CASSPQTGSHEQYF. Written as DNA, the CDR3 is TGTGCCAGCAGCCCCCAGACAGGTTCCCACGAGCAGTACTTC.

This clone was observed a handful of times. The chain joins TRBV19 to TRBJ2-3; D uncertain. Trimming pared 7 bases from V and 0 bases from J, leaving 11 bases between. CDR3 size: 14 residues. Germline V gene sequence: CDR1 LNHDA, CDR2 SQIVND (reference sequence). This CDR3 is CASTETTSTDTQYF. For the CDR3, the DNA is TGTGCCAGTACGGAGACCACTAGCACAGATACGCAGTATTTT.

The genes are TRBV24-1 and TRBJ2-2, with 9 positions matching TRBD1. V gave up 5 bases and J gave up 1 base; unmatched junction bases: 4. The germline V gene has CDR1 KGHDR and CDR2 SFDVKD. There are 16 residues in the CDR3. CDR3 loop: CATSGKGQGNTGELFF. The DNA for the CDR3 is TGTGCCACCAGTGGAAAGGGACAGGGGAACACCGGGGAGCTGTTTTTT.

The CDR3 protein is CATSASGEETQYF. The CDR3 bases are TGTGCCACCAGTGCTAGCGGGGAAGAGACCCAGTACTTC. The chain recombines TRBV24-1 with TRBJ2-5; 9 nucleotides match TRBD2. V lost 5 bases to trimming and J lost 3 bases; unmatched junction nucleotides: 0. Germline values: CDR1 KGHDR, CDR2 SFDVKD. The CDR3 spans 13 residues.

The DNA of the CDR3 is TGTGCCAGCAGTTCCAGCGGAAGCTACGAGCAGTACTTC. The encoded protein is CASSSSGSYEQYF. J is TRBJ2-7 and V is TRBV6-5; D may be TRBD2 (5 bases). Germline V CDR1 and CDR2: MNHEY, SVGAGI. Trimming shortened V by 4 bases and J by 3 bases, and 10 bases separated the two germline ends. This CDR3 region has 13 residues.

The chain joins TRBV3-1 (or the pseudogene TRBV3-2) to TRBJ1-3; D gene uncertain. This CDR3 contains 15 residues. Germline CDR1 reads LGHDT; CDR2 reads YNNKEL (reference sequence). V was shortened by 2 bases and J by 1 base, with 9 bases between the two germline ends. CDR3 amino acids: CASSQTLTSGNTIYF. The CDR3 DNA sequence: TGTGCCAGCAGCCAAACCCTTACATCTGGAAACACCATATATTTT.

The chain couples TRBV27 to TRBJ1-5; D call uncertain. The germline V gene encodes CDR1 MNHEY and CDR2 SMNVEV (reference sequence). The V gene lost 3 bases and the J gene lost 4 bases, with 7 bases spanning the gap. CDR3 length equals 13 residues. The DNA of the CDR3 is TGTGCCAGCAGTTTCCGCAGGAATCAGCCCCAGCATTTT. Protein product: CASSFRRNQPQHF.

The CDR3 is CASSLGTGGVHEQYF. The CDR3, as DNA: TGTGCCAGCAGTTTAGGGACAGGGGGCGTCCACGAGCAGTACTTC. This chain uses TRBV27 with TRBJ2-7; 12 bases are shared with TRBD1. Losses at the gene ends were 2 bases for V and 5 bases for J; bases not matched to a gene: 4. Germline loops: CDR1 MNHEY, CDR2 SMNVEV (reference sequence). The CDR3 contains 15 residues.